There are a few counts of the clone carrying this TCR beta chain. The study defined stable Graves' hyperthyroidism as no ophthalmopathy progression within 18 months. V dropped 3 bases and J dropped 3; count of bases not matched to a gene: 5. This CDR3 has 15 amino acids. In germline, CDR1 is SGHTA, CDR2 FQGNSA. The data are from a study of T cells in Graves' hyperthyroidism and ophthalmopathy. Researchers took RNA transcripts and amplified the TCR beta CDR3 regions from them. Primed by the HTBI set, a first-round RT-PCR was run on the TCR CDR3. One entry per CDR3 protein, called by TCRdb with MiXCR from the multiplex PCR reads. Of roughly 110,000 distinct CDR3 sequences listed, 16% are singletons.

The V and J genes are TRBV7-2 and TRBJ2-1; TRBD1 aligns across 7 bases. This receptor was taken from a woman in her fifties or sixties with Graves' hyperthyroidism. Specimen: blood. CDR3 residues: CASSFLQGRYNEQFF. The CDR3 DNA follows: TGTGCCAGCAGCTTCCTACAGGGGCGCTACAATGAGCAGTTCTTC.